This T cell receptor (beta chain) was retrieved from a study of T cell changes during pregnancy in multiple sclerosis. This clone appeared once. The sample contains more than one DNA sequence encoding this CDR3. Germline CDR1 is SGHAT and CDR2 is FQNNGV. The CDR3 has 13 residues. V gave up 5 bases and J gave up 3 bases; unmatched junction bases: 2. Method: immunoSEQ multiplex PCR; TCRdb's copy keeps in-frame clones and lacks some. This table has just under 65,000 clones, 90% to 95% appearing once. The chain links TRBV11-2 to TRBJ1-2; TRBD1 agrees at 8 bases. Sample: peripheral blood, taken in the third trimester of pregnancy. This receptor was obtained from a female donor in good health, enrolled as a control in a pregnancy study. DNA of the CDR3: TGTGCCAGCAGCCCGGGACAGGACTATGGCTACACCTTC. Translating it yields CASSPGQDYGYTF. Full variable domain (missing parts from reference TRBV11-2 and TRBJ1-2): EAGVAQSPRYKIIEKRQSVAFWCNPISGHATLYWYQQILGQGPKLLIQFQNNGVVDDSQLPKDRFSAERLKGVDSTLKIQPAKLEDSAVYLCASSPGQDYGYTFGSGTRLTVV.